One and the same sample provided the 32 T cell receptor beta chains below, sequenced in a study of blood T cell repertoires in COVID-19. This table comes from immunoSEQ multiplex PCR, and its TCRdb copy is limited to in-frame clones, with some not included. In the table there are 140,000 to 150,000 clones, approximately 80% of which are singletons. Material: peripheral blood. The source of these receptors is a man aged 60-69 years with active or convalescent COVID-19.

This clone came up once. The chain joins TRBV5-1 to TRBJ2-5; TRBD2 matches 12 bases. The V gene's germline CDR1 is SGHRS and CDR2 YFSETQ. V trimming: 4 bases; J trimming: 2 bases; junction bases outside the gene matches: 0. CDR3 length: 14 amino acids. The CDR3 nucleotides read TGCGCCAGCAGCGGGACTAGCGGGCAAGAGACCCAGTACTTC. Protein sequence: CASSGTSGQETQYF.

The genes are TRBV7-2 and TRBJ2-5; TRBD1 agrees at 8 bases. V was clipped by 5 bases and J by 3 bases; unmatched bases: 8. This CDR3 spans 15 amino acids. CDR1 SGHTA and CDR2 FQGNSA come from the germline V gene. Here the CDR3 DNA reads TGTGCCAGCAGCCGGAGCTCGACAGGGGAAGAGACCCAGTACTTC. Its translation: CASSRSSTGEETQYF.

The CDR3 DNA is TGTGCCAGCAGCTTATTCTGGCAGGTGGTCGGGGAGCTGTTTTTT. Encoded protein: CASSLFWQVVGELFF. The rearrangement joins TRBV7-2 to TRBJ2-2; D ambiguous. The CDR3 extends over 15 amino acids. Germline V gene lookup returns CDR1 SGHTA and CDR2 FQGNSA. V lost 2 bases and J 7 bases, leaving 14 bases between the germline ends.

The chain employs TRBV5-5 and TRBJ2-7; 10 nucleotides line up with TRBD2. The CDR3 runs to 13 residues. Trimming at V came to 4 bases and at J to 6 bases, leaving 4 bases not matched to a gene. Germline-derived CDR1 and CDR2 are SGHKS and YYEKEE (reference sequence). CDR3 residues: CASSPSGGREQYV. The CDR3 DNA reads TGTGCCAGCAGCCCTAGCGGGGGCCGCGAGCAGTACGTC.

This chain uses TRBV7-9 with TRBJ2-1; D unresolved. Trimming left V 6 bases short and J 5 bases short, with 8 bases between. This CDR3 contains 12 residues. Germline CDR1 and CDR2: SEHNR and FQNEAQ (reference sequence). The CDR3 DNA sequence: TGTGCCAGCAGTTTCCCGGACAATGAGCAGTTCTTC. Its protein product is CASSFPDNEQFF.

This clone was picked up one time. For the CDR3, the DNA is TGTGCCAGCAGCTTAGATCCTTCGACTTCGGGGACGCAGTATTTT. This codes for CASSLDPSTSGTQYF. This chain joins TRBV11-2 and TRBJ2-3, with a tentative D call TRBD2 (5 bases). The CDR3 is 15 residues long. Germline values: CDR1 SGHAT, CDR2 FQNNGV. The ends were cut back, 0 bases at V and 9 bases at J, with 16 bases in the middle.

The chain joins TRBV19 to TRBJ2-1, with TRBD2 identical over 8 bases. The CDR3 runs 15 residues. The germline gives CDR1 LNHDA, CDR2 SQIVND (reference sequence). J gave up 0 bases and V 3 bases, and 1 base lay outside the gene matches. The DNA for the CDR3 is TGTGCCAGTAGTATCCGGGAGGGCTCCTACAATGAGCAGTTCTTC. It yields the protein CASSIREGSYNEQFF.

The chain joins TRBV18 to TRBJ2-7, with TRBD1 as a possible D gene (5 bases). Trimming shortened V by 4 bases and J by 6 bases, and 7 bases separated the two germline ends. The germline V gene encodes CDR1 KGHSH and CDR2 LQKENI. This CDR3 is built from 11 residues. This CDR3 is CASSQGREQYV. The DNA for the CDR3 is TGTGCCAGCTCACAGGGGCGCGAGCAGTACGTC.

The J gene is TRBJ1-2, the V gene TRBV6-5; 10 bases are shared with TRBD1. CDR1 and CDR2 from the germline V gene are MNHEY and SVGAGI. Germline trimming cut 5 bases from V and 5 bases from J; bases unmatched to any gene: 8. The CDR3 loop spans 15 amino acids. In DNA form, the CDR3 reads TGTGCCAGCAGTCTACCCGGGACAGGGGAGTATGGCTACACCTTC. It is translated as CASSLPGTGEYGYTF.

With regard to this clone: The junction shows a germline mismatch at one end, possibly a read error. This sequence joins TRBV24-1 and TRBJ2-5, with D tentatively TRBD2 (7 bases). This CDR3 contains 15 residues. CDR1 and CDR2 (germline): KGHDR, SFDVKD. The CDR3 sequence: CATSDSAVWGGGFHF. DNA for the CDR3: TGTGCCACCAGTGATTCTGCGGTTTGGGGCGGGGGCTTCCACTTC.

This chain joins TRBV25-1 and TRBJ2-3; D may be TRBD1 (6 bases). Germline V gene data show CDR1 as MGHDK and CDR2 as SYGVNS. The CDR3 length is 16 residues. Trimming removed 2 bases from V and 0 bases from J, with 12 bases in between. This chain's CDR3 is CASSELRTASTDTQYF. DNA for the CDR3: TGTGCCAGCAGTGAACTCCGGACAGCTAGCACAGATACGCAGTATTTT.

The CDR3 coding sequence is TGTGCCAGCTCACCACGGTCAGGAACAAATTCACCCCTCCACTTT. Translating gives CASSPRSGTNSPLHF. The chain is built from TRBV18 and TRBJ1-6, with D hard to call. Trimming took off 1 base at V and 7 bases at J, with 11 bases between the two ends. The CDR3 runs to 15 residues. Germline-derived CDR1 and CDR2 are KGHSH and LQKENI.

The V gene is TRBV12-2, the J gene TRBJ1-1; the D call in the table, TRBD1, was not verified against the DNA. TRBV12-2 is a known pseudogene. This CDR3 spans 15 amino acids. This CDR3 reads CASRLASLSGTEAFF. The CDR3 nucleotides read TGTGCAAGTCGCTTAGCATCCTTGTCAGGGACTGAAGCTTTCTTT.

The chain couples TRBV5-5 to TRBJ2-5, with TRBD1 matching 7 bases. J was trimmed by 2 bases and V by 4 bases; bases with no gene match: 2. Per germline, CDR1 SGHKS and CDR2 YYEKEE (reference sequence). The CDR3 is 13 amino acids. The CDR3 DNA is TGTGCCAGCAGCCGGGGACAGCAAGAGACCCAGTACTTC. Encoded protein: CASSRGQQETQYF. Together with reference TRBV5-5 and TRBJ2-5, the CDR3 gives the full variable domain: DAGVTQSPTHLIKTRGQQVTLRCSPISGHKSVSWYQQVLGQGPQFIFQYYEKEERGRGNFPDRFSARQFPNYSSELNVNALLLGDSALYLCASSRGQQETQYFGPGTRLLVL.

The V gene is TRBV6-2 or TRBV6-3, the J gene TRBJ1-5; 7 nucleotides line up with TRBD1. This CDR3 is 16 amino acids long. Looked up from germline, CDR1 is MNHEY and CDR2 is SVGEGT. V shed 5 bases and J 2 bases; nucleotides not matched to a gene: 9. The CDR3 sequence: CASSHERQGGNQPQHF. The CDR3 DNA reads TGTGCCAGCAGTCATGAACGACAGGGTGGCAATCAGCCCCAGCATTTT.

This clone came up once. The chain is built from TRBV4-1 and TRBJ2-1, with 10 bases identical to TRBD1. J was trimmed by 15 bases and V by 3 bases; bases with no gene match: 5. Germline CDR1 reads MGHRA; CDR2 reads YSYEKL. The CDR3 is 12 residues long. The CDR3 region is CASSHTTGGLFF. The DNA of the CDR3 is TGCGCCAGCAGCCACACGACAGGGGGCCTGTTCTTC.

The chain combines TRBV7-9 with TRBJ1-1; a possible D gene is TRBD1 (5 bases). In germline, CDR1 is SEHNR, CDR2 FQNEAQ (reference sequence). This CDR3 spans 15 amino acids. V was trimmed by 4 bases and J by 0 bases, leaving 12 bases between them. Here the CDR3 reads CASSSAGRMNTEAFF. The CDR3 DNA sequence: TGTGCCAGCAGCTCCGCGGGGCGGATGAACACTGAAGCTTTCTTT.

The genes are TRBV6-2 or TRBV6-3 and TRBJ2-5; 8 bases map to TRBD2. Unmatched junction bases numbered 5, after V lost 3 bases and J lost 2 bases. The CDR3 length is 15 residues. The germline V gene has CDR1 MNHEY and CDR2 SVGEGT. CDR3 amino acids: CASSYPSGRQETQYF. CDR3 sequence (DNA): TGTGCCAGCAGTTATCCCAGCGGGAGACAAGAGACCCAGTACTTC.

This clone was counted once. V usage is TRBV29-1 and J usage is TRBJ1-2; 7 nucleotides align to TRBD1. The CDR3 runs 16 residues. Germline values: CDR1 SQVTM, CDR2 ANQGSEA. V trimming: 5 bases; J trimming: 1 base; junction bases outside the gene matches: 13. The CDR3 reads CSVSRQGVQINYGYTF. The DNA of the CDR3 is TGCAGCGTTTCCCGACAGGGAGTACAGATTAACTATGGCTACACCTTC.

This chain connects TRBV7-2 to TRBJ1-5; D may be TRBD1 (5 bases). The V end was cut by 3 bases, the J end by 4 bases, with 16 bases between. The CDR3 consists of 16 residues. CDR1 and CDR2 (germline): SGHTA, FQGNSA. The DNA for the CDR3 is TGTGCCAGCAGCTTGGCAGGGATAAGAATAAATCAGCCCCAGCATTTT. Protein sequence: CASSLAGIRINQPQHF.

This clone was seen a handful of times. The chain carries TRBV7-8 and TRBJ1-1, with D hard to call. This CDR3 has 20 amino acids. The V gene's germline CDR1 is SGHVS and CDR2 FQNEAQ. Trimming shortened V by 3 bases and J by 0 bases, and 26 bases separated the two germline ends. Here the CDR3 DNA reads TGTGCCAGCAGCTTGTTGGGAGATTTTATACAGAAAACAATGAACACTGAAGCTTTCTTT. Translation: CASSLLGDFIQKTMNTEAFF. Variable domain in full (rest from reference TRBV7-8 and TRBJ1-1): GAGVSQSPRYKVAKRGQDVALRCDPISGHVSLFWYQQALGQGPEFLTYFQNEAQLDKSGLPSDRFFAERPEGSVSTLKIQRTQQEDSAVYLCASSLLGDFIQKTMNTEAFFGQGTRLTVV.

The J gene is TRBJ1-1, the V gene TRBV19; 9 nucleotides agree with TRBD1. This CDR3 is 13 amino acids long. The trim removed 5 bases at V and 11 bases at J, leaving 9 bases unmatched. Germline-derived CDR1 and CDR2 are LNHDA and SQIVND (reference sequence). The chain's CDR3 is CASSLGQGRGAFF. CDR3 DNA sequence: TGTGCCAGTAGTCTAGGACAGGGGAGGGGCGCTTTCTTT.

The rearrangement uses TRBV25-1 and TRBJ2-2; 7 nucleotides agree with TRBD1. Germline lookup yields CDR1 MGHDK and CDR2 SYGVNS. V shed 5 bases, J shed 6 bases, and the junction held 6 bases outside the gene matches. This CDR3 has 14 amino acids. Here the CDR3 reads CASSRQGVSGELFF. The CDR3 nucleotides read TGTGCCAGCAGTCGACAGGGAGTTTCCGGGGAGCTGTTTTTT.

This sequence joins TRBV7-9 and TRBJ2-2; 12 bases line up with TRBD2. Germline values: CDR1 SEHNR, CDR2 FQNEAQ (reference sequence). This CDR3 has 17 residues. V was pared by 2 bases and J by 1 base, with 2 bases of the junction left unmatched. The DNA of the CDR3 is TGTGCCAGCAGCTTAACGGGACTAGCGGGGAACACCGGGGAGCTGTTTTTT. It yields the protein CASSLTGLAGNTGELFF.

This rearrangement joins TRBV6-5 to TRBJ1-3; TRBD1 might be the D (6 bases). V was cut by 5 bases and J by 1 base, with 12 bases left in between. The CDR3 has 15 amino acids. CDR1 and CDR2 (germline): MNHEY, SVGAGI. The CDR3 spells CASSRGGGSGNTIYF. The CDR3 DNA follows: TGTGCCAGCAGTCGAGGGGGGGGGTCTGGAAACACCATATATTTT.

The chain joins TRBV19 to TRBJ2-1; 7 bases are a match to TRBD2. V shed 3 bases, J shed 3 bases, and the junction held 8 bases outside the gene matches. The CDR3 runs to 16 residues. The germline V gene has CDR1 LNHDA and CDR2 SQIVND (reference sequence). The CDR3 loop is CASSIRSSGGYNEQFF. The CDR3 coding sequence is TGTGCCAGTAGTATTCGTTCTAGCGGAGGCTACAATGAGCAGTTCTTC.

This clone has only one observation. The gene calls are TRBV5-6 and TRBJ2-7; the D gene is possibly TRBD2 (5 bases). The CDR3 contains 12 residues. The V gene lost 4 bases and the J gene lost 6 bases, with 11 bases spanning the gap. Looked up from germline, CDR1 is SGHDT and CDR2 is YYEEEE. The CDR3 sequence: CASSPWAGEQYV. The DNA for the CDR3 is TGTGCCAGCAGCCCATGGGCGGGCGAGCAGTACGTC.

This chain uses TRBV7-2 with TRBJ2-2; possible D gene TRBD2, 6 bases. Trimming shortened V by 3 bases and J by 6 bases, and 17 bases separated the two germline ends. The CDR3 extends over 16 amino acids. Germline-derived CDR1 and CDR2 are SGHTA and FQGNSA. Here the CDR3 reads CASSLRGPLTSGELFF. The DNA for the CDR3 is TGTGCCAGCAGCTTGCGGGGACCCTTGACGTCCGGGGAGCTGTTTTTT.

The chain joins TRBV18 to TRBJ2-3; D may be TRBD1 (6 bases). V was trimmed by 4 bases and J by 2 bases, leaving 13 bases between them. Germline lookup yields CDR1 KGHSH and CDR2 LQKENI. This CDR3 spans 15 amino acids. The CDR3 here is CASSHLTGFTDTQYF. The CDR3 DNA reads as TGTGCCAGCTCACACTTAACAGGGTTCACAGATACGCAGTATTTT.

V gene TRBV11-2 combines with J gene TRBJ2-3, with a possible D match to TRBD1 (5 bases). Deletions cut 1 base from V and 1 base from J, with 6 bases between. Germline lookup yields CDR1 SGHAT and CDR2 FQNNGV. The CDR3 loop spans 14 amino acids. The DNA of the CDR3 is TGTGCCAGCAGCTTAGGACAGCGCACAGATACGCAGTATTTT. This encodes CASSLGQRTDTQYF.

V gene TRBV10-1 combines with J gene TRBJ1-1; maybe TRBD1 (5 bases). Germline V lookup: CDR1 WNHNN, CDR2 SYGVQD (reference sequence). V was shortened by 4 bases and J by 7 bases, with 13 bases between the two germline ends. CDR3 length equals 13 residues. CDR3 residues: CASSVKPGIEAFF. Written as DNA, the CDR3 is TGCGCCAGCAGTGTTAAGCCAGGGATTGAAGCTTTCTTT.

This chain connects TRBV7-2 to TRBJ2-5, with TRBD2 matching over 7 bases. Germline V gene sequence: CDR1 SGHTA, CDR2 FQGNSA. Trimming cost V 2 bases and J 2 bases; bases outside gene matches: 8. CDR3 length: 16 residues. CDR3 in amino acids: CASSLIERGLQETQYF. The CDR3 bases are TGTGCCAGCAGCTTAATCGAACGGGGACTACAAGAGACCCAGTACTTC.